The clone carrying this T cell receptor beta chain was observed a few times. Its antigen is still unknown. With V trimmed by 8 bases and J by 3 bases, 2 bases remained unmatched. Germline V lookup: CDR1 MNHNY, CDR2 SVGAGI (reference sequence). The length of the CDR3 is 12 residues. TCRdb re-derived calls from the 5' RACE reads in MiXCR, one entry per CDR3 protein. The sample has fewer than 900,000 distinct CDR3 sequences, 21% seen once. This specimen comes from a study of identical twins. Study-wide results and caveats: Recombination models fit unrelated individuals' TCR alpha sharing but underestimated twins'.

The same data also went into a second study, on T cells expressing NK-cell markers. That investigation notes: Seven donors tested HCMV-seropositive and one tested seronegative among the eight sequenced. Among several donors, these clonotypes also ranked first in the CD3+CD56-NKG2C+ fraction.

This sequence originates from a woman between 18 and 29 years old in good health. Sequencing was performed on PBMCs. The rearrangement links TRBV6-6 to TRBJ2-5; 8 bases fit TRBD2. The CDR3 DNA sequence: TGTGCCAGCGGACTAGCCGAAGAGACCCAGTACTTC. Translation: CASGLAEETQYF.